This TCR beta chain appears in the sequencing data of a study of spatial heterogeneity in lung cancer. Noted time point: sample taken at primary tumor resection. Unsorted whole RNA from tumor, nontumor lung or frozen PBMC underwent sequencing. Trimming shortened V by 5 bases and J by 8 bases, and 16 bases separated the two germline ends. Germline CDR1 and CDR2: SEHNR and FQNEAQ (reference sequence). The CDR3 is made up of 14 amino acids. Via MiXCR, TCRdb re-called the 5' RACE reads, giving one row per CDR3 protein. The sample consists of 40,000 to 55,000 distinct CDR3 sequences, roughly 13% of them appearing once.

The sequences come from PBMCs, collected at surgery. The gene calls are TRBV7-9 and TRBJ2-1; D unresolved. The source is a male donor with early-stage non-small cell lung cancer. The CDR3 protein is CASSTQEHIDEQFF. CDR3 coding DNA: TGTGCCAGCAGCACCCAGGAACATATCGATGAGCAGTTCTTC.